This T cell receptor beta chain was observed in a study of human T cells and chemical hapten exposure (dated by TCRdb to the early 2020s). Study-wide context: For sensitization, 2% DPC in acetone was applied to a 2 cm by 2 cm area of upper inner arm skin. Nearly 30 alopecia patients provided blood for TCR sequencing at one to four time points (pre-sensitization, 2, 6 and 24 weeks). Most of the patients in the cohort were female, and the cohort covered alopecia areata with under or over 50% scalp involvement, alopecia totalis and alopecia universalis. Throughout the study period of around 24 weeks, patients also received therapeutic DPC doses to the scalp every week. In alopecia patients, the study followed how the peripheral blood TCR repertoire changed in vivo over primary and secondary sensitization to diphenylcyclopropenone (DPC), a hapten. Blood was sampled from patients pre-sensitization (week 0) and at 2, 6 and about 24 weeks after DPC sensitization. Patch testing was performed on the upper back with Finn chambers containing 0.01% DPC, and the patch tests were scored after 6 days according to International Contact Dermatitis Research Group standards. Libraries were pooled for sequencing, and variation in per-sample TCR yields was attributed mainly to small differences in library volumes within the pool.

This sample's time point label indicates: patch test 1, 2 weeks after DPC sensitization. The intended sense of this specimen's treatment or condition label: therapeutic diphenylcyclopropenone sensitization with weekly scalp DPC. Blood at each patch-test visit was drawn before the patch test was applied. To be eligible, patients had to be aged 18 to 70, diagnosed with alopecia and judged suitable for DPC therapy, while pregnant patients were excluded. Unfractionated whole blood was collected in Tempus Blood RNA tubes, and total RNA was extracted from that blood. The library was made by RACE. The sequencing machine was a NextSeq 500. Library preparation attached unique molecular identifiers to individual cDNA molecules for quantitative, reproducible TCR counting. For every blood RNA sample, sequencing covered both the TCR alpha and TCR beta chains. On the study's bioinformatics: The median number of TCRs per sample was roughly 98,000, ranging from roughly 23,224 to 690,600. The Decombinator software suite was used to annotate the V, J and CDR3 of the TCR reads. To make PS versus PT1 abundance plots, every sample was subsampled to the same number of TCRs (28,000). Expanded TCRs were defined as absent before sensitization and observed at least eight times at the 2-week time point. The public reads were run again by TCRdb, first through fastp at Q25 and then through MiXCR, and only productive beta chains were kept. Identical CDR3 protein sequences are pooled into one entry, listed with their most common genes and DNA. TCRdb assigned the V and J calls; the authors' analysis was not used. This sample lists around 71,000 distinct CDR3 sequences; more than 8% were detected once. 3.3% of the sample rests with the top ten.

This clonotype was observed a handful of times. There is no known antigen for this receptor. No much larger clone is present one base from it, and per-base qualities are unavailable. Summary of the overall study and its limitations: Significantly more large CDR3 similarity clusters were formed by expanded TCRs than by pre-sensitization or healthy control sets, consistent with antigen-driven responses. Patch test score was positively correlated with the number of PT1 expanded TCRs, with significance at thresholds 8, 16 and 32 but not at 4. All patients had alopecia, a presumed autoimmune disease, so their immune response might differ from that of healthy individuals. After repeated subsampling, the strength of the expansion versus patch-test correlation and the threshold at which it became significant changed. DPC sensitization did not change how many TCRs were above 1 in 1000 frequency, and no evidence was found of alterations in global repertoire structure.

At the junction V is shortened by 0 bases and J by 1 base, with 16 bases in between. The CDR3 sequence holds 18 residues, the cysteine and phenylalanine included. Only the CDR3 DNA stays, 54 bases, in frame from base 1. Per the germline V gene, MNHEY is the CDR1 and SVGEGT is the CDR2. The chain is made from TRBV6-2 or TRBV6-3 and TRBJ2-1; TRBD1 is a weak D gene call, 6 bases matching. The sequence derives from a woman in her 40s with alopecia areata. Some clones in this sample may be carry-over from other donors' samples. The source material was whole blood, sampled in connection with sensitization to the hapten diphenylcyclopropenone (DPC). The DNA sequence is TGTGCCAGCAGTTACTCGACGTTCACAGGGAAGTCCTACAATGAGCAGTTCTTC. Its protein is CASSYSTFTGKSYNEQFF.